These 24 T cell receptor beta chains were all obtained from the same sample, sequenced in a study of cytomegalovirus exposure and HLA in healthy donors. Amplification used 60 Vbeta primers and 13 Jbeta primers. Assay used: immunoSEQ multiplex PCR; TCRdb lists only in-frame clones, some missing. This sample yields 120,000 or so clones, of which roughly 86% are seen a single time; 1.5% to 2% belongs to the top ten. The sample taken for sequencing was PBMCs. The receptors were gathered from a man aged 35-49 years in good health and CMV-seronegative.

The chain carries TRBV5-6 and TRBJ2-6; D unclear. Germline V CDR1 and CDR2: SGHDT, YYEEEE. This CDR3 is 15 amino acids long. The V end lost 7 bases, the J end lost 4 bases, and 15 bases lay between the germline ends. DNA of the CDR3: TGTGCCAGCCAAAAGGTAACAGCCGGGGCCAACGTCCTGACTTTC. Its protein product is CASQKVTAGANVLTF.

This clone was counted a single time. The chain is built from TRBV5-1 and TRBJ2-7; 8 positions match TRBD1. With V trimmed by 0 bases and J by 2 bases, 10 bases remained unmatched. The length of the CDR3 is 17 residues. Germline CDR1 and CDR2: SGHRS and YFSETQ. The CDR3 loop reads CASSLASYPTGAYEQYF. The CDR3 DNA sequence: TGCGCCAGCAGCTTGGCCTCGTATCCGACAGGGGCCTACGAGCAGTACTTC.

The chain recombines TRBV5-1 with TRBJ2-7, with 10 bases lining up with TRBD1. This CDR3 is 15 amino acids long. Unmatched junction bases numbered 4, after V lost 0 bases and J lost 4 bases. The germline V gene encodes CDR1 SGHRS and CDR2 YFSETQ. This CDR3 reads CASSLGTGGIYEQYF. The DNA of the CDR3 is TGCGCCAGCAGCTTGGGGACAGGGGGGATATACGAGCAGTACTTC. Filled out from reference TRBV5-1 and TRBJ2-7, the complete variable domain reads KAGVTQTPRYLIKTRGQQVTLSCSPISGHRSVSWYQQTPGQGLQFLFEYFSETQRNKGNFPGRFSGRQFSNSRSEMNVSTLELGDSALYLCASSLGTGGIYEQYFGPGTRLTVT.

V gene TRBV6-5 combines with J gene TRBJ2-7; 9 bases fit TRBD1. V gave up 4 bases and J gave up 6 bases; unmatched junction bases: 4. CDR1 and CDR2 from the germline V gene are MNHEY and SVGAGI. CDR3 length: 13 amino acids. CDR3 region: CASSLYRGREQYF. The DNA for the CDR3 is TGTGCCAGCAGTTTATACAGGGGGCGCGAGCAGTACTTC.

This rearrangement joins TRBV5-6 to TRBJ1-4; 8 bases are shared with TRBD1. In germline, CDR1 is SGHDT, CDR2 YYEEEE. The CDR3 contains 17 residues. Losses at the gene ends were 0 bases for V and 3 bases for J; bases not matched to a gene: 7. The CDR3 reads CASSLAPGGASNEKLFF. In DNA form, the CDR3 reads TGTGCCAGCAGCTTGGCCCCAGGGGGCGCGTCTAATGAAAAACTGTTTTTT.

The gene calls are TRBV7-2 and TRBJ1-4; TRBD1 matches at 10 bases. The V gene's germline CDR1 is SGHTA and CDR2 FQGNSA. V gave up 4 bases and J gave up 13 bases; unmatched junction bases: 9. The CDR3 loop spans 14 amino acids. The CDR3 region is CASSSRTGGKGLFF. The CDR3 DNA reads TGTGCCAGCAGCTCCCGGACAGGGGGAAAAGGACTGTTTTTT.

The V gene is TRBV7-7, the J gene TRBJ1-1; no clear D gene. Trimming stripped 1 base from V and 1 base from J, with 7 bases between. The CDR3 extends over 14 amino acids. Germline values: CDR1 SSHAT, CDR2 FNYEAQ (reference sequence). The DNA for the CDR3 is TGTGCCAGCAGCTTAGGGCAGAAGAACACTGAAGCTTTCTTT. Amino acids: CASSLGQKNTEAFF.

The gene calls are TRBV19 and TRBJ1-2; 7 bases agree with TRBD1. This CDR3 region has 16 residues. CDR1 is LNHDA and CDR2 is SQIVND in the germline V gene (reference sequence). With 1 base clipped from V and 3 bases from J, the junction kept 8 bases outside the gene matches. DNA for the CDR3: TGTGCCAGTAGTATAGGCCAGACAGGGAGAGACTATGGCTACACCTTC. Translation: CASSIGQTGRDYGYTF.

The genes are TRBV2 and TRBJ1-5, with D possibly TRBD1 on 6 matching bases. Trimming took 6 bases from V and 0 from J, leaving 9 bases between them. CDR3 size: 14 residues. In germline, CDR1 is SNHLY, CDR2 FYNNEI. The CDR3 region has the DNA TGTGCCAGCAGGGGGGCTTCTAGCAATCAGCCCCAGCATTTT. This gives the protein CASRGASSNQPQHF.

The chain employs TRBV7-3 and TRBJ2-6; D perhaps matches TRBD2 (5 bases). Germline V gene data show CDR1 as SGHTA and CDR2 as FQGTGA. The CDR3 loop spans 15 amino acids. V was clipped by 4 bases and J by 0 bases, with 7 bases between them. CDR3 residues: CASSSRGSGANVLTF. CDR3 in DNA: TGTGCCAGCAGCTCCCGGGGCTCTGGGGCCAACGTCCTGACTTTC.

The genes are TRBV5-5 and TRBJ1-1, with D tentatively TRBD1 (5 bases). This CDR3 comprises 12 residues. V lost 0 bases and J 10 bases, leaving 10 bases between the germline ends. The V gene's germline CDR1 is SGHKS and CDR2 YYEKEE (reference sequence). The CDR3 DNA is TGTGCCAGCAGCTTGGAGGGGTGGGGAGCTTTCTTT. It translates to CASSLEGWGAFF.

The chain couples TRBV4-2 to TRBJ2-7, with TRBD2 identical over 7 bases. This CDR3 is built from 17 residues. Germline V gives CDR1 LGHNA, CDR2 YNFKEQ. Unmatched junction bases numbered 14, after V lost 6 bases and J lost 0 bases. The CDR3 reads CASSPNPGPGGSYEQYF. CDR3 in DNA: TGTGCCAGCAGTCCAAACCCCGGGCCGGGAGGCTCCTACGAGCAGTACTTC.

This clone was found once. This sequence joins TRBV19 and TRBJ1-5, with D perhaps matching TRBD1 (6 bases). Trimming cost V 3 bases and J 10 bases, with 10 bases left between them. The germline V gene has CDR1 LNHDA and CDR2 SQIVND (reference sequence). This CDR3 has 12 amino acids. The DNA for the CDR3 is TGTGCCAGTAGTATCATGGACAGACCCCAGCATTTT. Translation: CASSIMDRPQHF.

In the case of this clone: The likely explanation is a read error, given a far larger clone one base away. V is TRBV4-2 and J is TRBJ1-6, with 7 bases fitting TRBD1. The CDR3 is made up of 16 amino acids. Germline values: CDR1 LGHNA, CDR2 YNFKEQ. CDR3 in amino acids: CASTQATGDDNSPLHF. CDR3 coding DNA: TGTGCCAGCACCCAAGCCACAGGGGACGATAATTCACCCCTCCACTTT.

The V call is TRBV6-1, the J call TRBJ1-2; 8 positions agree with TRBD1. V trimming: 4 bases; J trimming: 5 bases; junction bases outside the gene matches: 6. The length of the CDR3 is 14 residues. Per germline, CDR1 MNHNS and CDR2 SASEGT. The CDR3 spells CASSVPGGGYGYTF. CDR3 in DNA: TGTGCCAGCAGTGTCCCAGGGGGCGGTTATGGCTACACCTTC.

V and J are TRBV27 and TRBJ1-4, with 7 bases that match TRBD1. The length of the CDR3 is 13 residues. Looked up from germline, CDR1 is MNHEY and CDR2 is SMNVEV (reference sequence). After removal of 2 bases from V and 6 bases from J, the junction contained 0 bases not matched to a gene. CDR3 nucleotides: TGTGCCAGCAGTTTAAGGGGGCATGAAAAACTGTTTTTT. Its translation is CASSLRGHEKLFF.

This chain links TRBV5-1 with TRBJ1-4, with 9 bases matching TRBD1. The V gene's germline CDR1 is SGHRS and CDR2 YFSETQ. CDR3 length: 17 amino acids. With V trimmed by 3 bases and J by 0 bases, 6 bases remained unmatched. The CDR3 loop reads CASSSRDRATTNEKLFF. For the CDR3, the DNA is TGCGCCAGCAGCTCCCGGGACAGGGCCACAACTAATGAAAAACTGTTTTTT.

This sequence joins TRBV5-1 and TRBJ1-2, with D possibly matching TRBD1 (5 bases). Trimming stripped 4 bases from V and 3 bases from J, with 10 bases between. Germline loops: CDR1 SGHRS, CDR2 YFSETQ. The CDR3 loop spans 13 amino acids. The CDR3 loop is CASSQGLDYGYTF. Here the CDR3 DNA reads TGCGCCAGCAGCCAGGGACTCGACTATGGCTACACCTTC.

This chain links TRBV2 with TRBJ1-5; D might be TRBD1 (5 bases). Germline-derived CDR1 and CDR2 are SNHLY and FYNNEI. The V gene lost 3 bases and the J gene lost 6 bases, with 9 bases spanning the gap. This CDR3 has 13 amino acids. CDR3 nucleotides: TGTGCCAGCAGTGAGGGAGGGGTTCAGCCCCAGCATTTT. The encoded protein is CASSEGGVQPQHF.

V usage is TRBV2 and J usage is TRBJ2-5; a weak D match, TRBD2 (5 bases). This CDR3 spans 15 amino acids. CDR1 SNHLY and CDR2 FYNNEI come from the germline V gene. V dropped 8 bases and J dropped 5 bases, with 21 bases sitting between them. The CDR3 nucleotides read TGTGCCAGCTCCAGAAGGACTTCGACCATGGAGACCCAGTACTTC. Translated, it gives CASSRRTSTMETQYF.

This rearrangement joins TRBV7-6 to TRBJ2-7; D is undetermined. Trimming left V 4 bases short and J 6 bases short, with 13 bases between. The CDR3 extends over 13 amino acids. CDR1 is SGHVS and CDR2 is FNYEAQ in the germline V gene. The CDR3 DNA is TGTGCCAGCAGCTCCGAGACTGGGTTCGAGCAGTACTTC. Amino acid sequence: CASSSETGFEQYF.

The V gene is TRBV7-2, the J gene TRBJ2-5, with D possibly being TRBD2 (5 bases). From germline, CDR1 is SGHTA and CDR2 FQGNSA. The CDR3 covers 14 residues. V gave up 5 bases and J gave up 5 bases, with 15 bases separating them. The CDR3 reads CASSLLASRETQYF. Here the CDR3 DNA reads TGTGCCAGCAGCCTCCTGGCTAGCAGGGAGACCCAGTACTTC.

This rearrangement joins TRBV28 to TRBJ2-4; possibly TRBD2 for D (7 bases). CDR3 size: 14 residues. Germline V lookup: CDR1 MDHEN, CDR2 SYDVKM. V gave up 3 bases and J gave up 8 bases, with 14 bases separating them. The CDR3 DNA follows: TGTGCCAGCAGTTTTAACCAGGGGAGGGACATTCAGTACTTC. The encoded protein is CASSFNQGRDIQYF.

The chain is built from TRBV9 and TRBJ2-5; D is undetermined. This CDR3 comprises 13 residues. With 4 bases removed from V and 5 bases from J, the gap between germline ends came to 12 bases. Germline-derived CDR1 and CDR2 are SGDLS and YYNGEE. This CDR3 is CASSLRDSETQYF. The CDR3 DNA is TGTGCCAGCAGCCTCCGAGATTCGGAGACCCAGTACTTC.